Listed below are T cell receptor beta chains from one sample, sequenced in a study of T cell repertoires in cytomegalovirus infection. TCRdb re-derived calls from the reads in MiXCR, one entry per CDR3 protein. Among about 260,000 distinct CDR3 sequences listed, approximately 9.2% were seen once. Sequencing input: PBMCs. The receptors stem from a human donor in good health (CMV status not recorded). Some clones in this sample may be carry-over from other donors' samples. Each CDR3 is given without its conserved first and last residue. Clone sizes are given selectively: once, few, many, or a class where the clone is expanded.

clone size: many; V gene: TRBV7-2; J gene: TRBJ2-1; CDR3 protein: ASSLGQAGSEQF
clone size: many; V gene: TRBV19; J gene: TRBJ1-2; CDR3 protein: ASSTGIGYT
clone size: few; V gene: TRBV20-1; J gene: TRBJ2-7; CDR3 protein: SARSAGPNEQY
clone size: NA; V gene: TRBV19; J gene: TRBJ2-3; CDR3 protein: ASSLSSGVAGPTDTQY
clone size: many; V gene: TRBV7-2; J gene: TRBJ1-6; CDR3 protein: ASSFWQVNSPLH
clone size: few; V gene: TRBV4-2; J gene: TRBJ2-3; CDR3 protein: ASSQELSTDTQY
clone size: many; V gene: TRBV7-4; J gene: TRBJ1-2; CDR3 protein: ASSLASVPYGYT
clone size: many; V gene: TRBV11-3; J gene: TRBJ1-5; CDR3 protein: ASSLNGNGGWEPQH
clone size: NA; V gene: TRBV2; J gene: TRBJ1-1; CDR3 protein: ASRLGRLNTEAF
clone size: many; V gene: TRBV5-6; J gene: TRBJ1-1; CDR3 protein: ASSSRGGRSEAF
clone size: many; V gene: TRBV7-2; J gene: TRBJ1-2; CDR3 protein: ASSLNVATGTNYGYT
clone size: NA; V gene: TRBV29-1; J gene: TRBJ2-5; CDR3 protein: SVDLYQETQY
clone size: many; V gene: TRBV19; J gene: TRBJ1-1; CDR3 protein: ASTLGGRLNTEAF